This T cell receptor (beta chain) is drawn from a study of blood T cells in healthy people across ages. With a J-beta primer mix and a sample-barcoded 5' primer, a second PCR ran roughly 7 to 11 cycles. TCRdb processed the 5' RACE reads anew with MiXCR; each CDR3 protein has one entry. The sample consists of about 380,000 distinct CDR3 sequences, approximately 47% of them appearing once. The CDR3 has 15 amino acids. Germline assignment: CDR1 LGHDT and CDR2 YNNKEL (reference sequence). V lost 3 bases to trimming and J lost 5 bases, with 16 bases between them. This clonotype was detected only a few times.

Specimen: blood. This clonotype was obtained from a man in his sixties in good health. V and J are TRBV3-1 and TRBJ2-5; either TRBD1 or TRBD2 may supply D (5 bases each). CDR3 amino acids: CASSQDRGRSETQYF. The CDR3 coding sequence is TGTGCCAGCAGCCAGGATCGGGGCCGCAGCGAGACCCAGTACTTC.